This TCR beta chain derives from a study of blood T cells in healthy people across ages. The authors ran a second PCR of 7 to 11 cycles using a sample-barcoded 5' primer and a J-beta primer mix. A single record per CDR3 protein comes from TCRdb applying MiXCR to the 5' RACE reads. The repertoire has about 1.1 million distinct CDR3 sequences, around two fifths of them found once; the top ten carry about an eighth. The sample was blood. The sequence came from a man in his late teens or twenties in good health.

DNA for the CDR3: TGTGCCAGCAGCACCTCAAGGATTACTACCTACAATGAGCAGTTCTTC. Its translation: CASSTSRITTYNEQFF. The chain employs TRBV7-8 and TRBJ2-1; no reliable D call. The CDR3 has 16 residues. The germline gives CDR1 SGHVS, CDR2 FQNEAQ. Between the trimmed V and J ends, which lost 5 bases and 2 bases, there was a span of 16 bases.